This T cell receptor beta chain was obtained from a study of CD8 T cells in Susac syndrome. Study-wide results and caveats: The study's TCR sequencing and HLA analysis drew on a certain number of individuals. That number was acknowledged as relatively small.

Random-hexamer reverse transcription was applied to roughly 0.45 to 1 ug RNA. Amplification of TCR beta CDR3 by immunoSEQ multiplex PCR spanned 54 Vbeta and 13 Jbeta. TCRdb fed the immunoSEQ multiplex PCR reads into MiXCR, producing one record per CDR3 protein. The sample holds about 250,000 distinct CDR3 sequences, about 94% seen once. In germline, CDR1 is ENHRY, CDR2 SYGVKD. The CDR3 is 12 residues long. V lost 5 bases and J lost 5, with 9 bases in between. The multiple sclerosis control group comprised treatment-naive patients with stable or active relapsing-remitting disease. TEMRA cells were FACS-enriched, with CD8+ and CD4+ T cells isolated negatively. As regards this clonotype: Its cognate antigen is unknown.

The chain links TRBV10-3 to TRBJ2-5; D remains ambiguous. The sequence was collected from a human donor with multiple sclerosis. Sequenced material: CD4+ T cells from PBMCs. DNA for the CDR3: TGTGCCATCAGTTTTAGCAAGGAGACCCAGTACTTC. The encoded protein is CAISFSKETQYF.